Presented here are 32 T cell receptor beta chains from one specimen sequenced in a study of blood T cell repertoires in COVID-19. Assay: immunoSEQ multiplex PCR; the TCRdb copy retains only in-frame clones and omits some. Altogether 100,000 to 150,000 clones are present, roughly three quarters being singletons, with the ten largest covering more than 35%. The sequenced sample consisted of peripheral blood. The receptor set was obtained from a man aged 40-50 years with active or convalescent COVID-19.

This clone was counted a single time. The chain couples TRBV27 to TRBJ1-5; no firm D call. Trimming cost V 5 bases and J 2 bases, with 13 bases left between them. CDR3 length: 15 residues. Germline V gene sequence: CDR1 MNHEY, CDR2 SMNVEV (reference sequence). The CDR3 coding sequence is TGTGCCAGCAGTCGGGTCCCATCGGGCAATCAGCCCCAGCATTTT. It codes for CASSRVPSGNQPQHF.

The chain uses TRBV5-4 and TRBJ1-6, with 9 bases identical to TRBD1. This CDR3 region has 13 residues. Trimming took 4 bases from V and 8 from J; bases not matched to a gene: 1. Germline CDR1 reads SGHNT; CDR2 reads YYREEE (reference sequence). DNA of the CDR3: TGTGCCAGCAGCCGGGACAGGGATTCACCCCTCCACTTT. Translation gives CASSRDRDSPLHF. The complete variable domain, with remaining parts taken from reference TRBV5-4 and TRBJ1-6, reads ETGVTQSPTHLIKTRGQQVTLRCSSQSGHNTVSWYQQALGQGPQFIFQYYREEENGRGNFPPRFSGLQFPNYSSELNVNALELDDSALYLCASSRDRDSPLHFGNGTRLTVT.

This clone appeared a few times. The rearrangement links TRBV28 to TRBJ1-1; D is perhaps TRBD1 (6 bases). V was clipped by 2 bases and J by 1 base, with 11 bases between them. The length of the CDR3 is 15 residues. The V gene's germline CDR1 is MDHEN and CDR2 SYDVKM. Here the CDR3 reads CASSLIGTTNTEAFF. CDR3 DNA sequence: TGTGCCAGCAGTTTAATCGGGACAACGAACACTGAAGCTTTCTTT. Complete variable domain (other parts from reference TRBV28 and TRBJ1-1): DVKVTQSSRYLVKRTGEKVFLECVQDMDHENMFWYRQDPGLGLRLIYFSYDVKMKEKGDIPEGYSVSREKKERFSLILESASTNQTSMYLCASSLIGTTNTEAFFGQGTRLTVV.

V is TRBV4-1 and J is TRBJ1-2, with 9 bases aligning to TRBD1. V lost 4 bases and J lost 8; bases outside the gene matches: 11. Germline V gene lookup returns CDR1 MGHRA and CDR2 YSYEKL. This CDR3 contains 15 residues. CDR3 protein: CASSRTGADLGGYTF. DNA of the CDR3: TGCGCCAGCAGCCGGACAGGGGCGGACTTGGGCGGCTACACCTTC.

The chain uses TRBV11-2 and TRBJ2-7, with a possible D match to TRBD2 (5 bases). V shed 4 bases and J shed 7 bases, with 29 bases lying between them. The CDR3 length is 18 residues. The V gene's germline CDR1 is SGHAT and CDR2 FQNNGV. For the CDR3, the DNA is TGTGCCAGCAGCTCCCTACGCGGCCCCCAGCGGTATACGGGGGAGCAGTACTTC. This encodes CASSSLRGPQRYTGEQYF.

CDR3 nucleotide sequence: TGTGCCAGCAGCTTACCGGGAGGGAGTGAAAAACTGTTTTTT. It specifies CASSLPGGSEKLFF. J is TRBJ1-4 and V is TRBV7-8, with D unresolved. Germline V gene sequence: CDR1 SGHVS, CDR2 FQNEAQ. V was trimmed by 2 bases and J by 7 bases, leaving 11 bases between them. The CDR3 contains 14 residues.

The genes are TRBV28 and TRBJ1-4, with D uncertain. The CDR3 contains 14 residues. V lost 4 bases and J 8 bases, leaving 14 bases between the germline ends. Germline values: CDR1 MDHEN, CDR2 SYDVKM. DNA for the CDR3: TGTGCCAGCAGTTCTGGCCAGGCAAGGGAAAAACTGTTTTTT. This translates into CASSSGQAREKLFF.

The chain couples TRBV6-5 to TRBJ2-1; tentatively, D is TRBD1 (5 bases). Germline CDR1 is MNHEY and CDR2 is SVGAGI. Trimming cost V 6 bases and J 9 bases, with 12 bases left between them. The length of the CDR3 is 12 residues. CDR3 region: CASSPNRREQFF. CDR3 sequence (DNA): TGTGCCAGCAGCCCCAACAGGCGTGAGCAGTTCTTC.

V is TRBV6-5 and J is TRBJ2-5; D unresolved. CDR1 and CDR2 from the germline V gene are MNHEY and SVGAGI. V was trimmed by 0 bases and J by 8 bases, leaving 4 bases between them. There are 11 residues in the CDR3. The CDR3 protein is CASSYSTTQYF. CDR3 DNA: TGTGCCAGCAGTTACTCGACTACCCAGTACTTC.

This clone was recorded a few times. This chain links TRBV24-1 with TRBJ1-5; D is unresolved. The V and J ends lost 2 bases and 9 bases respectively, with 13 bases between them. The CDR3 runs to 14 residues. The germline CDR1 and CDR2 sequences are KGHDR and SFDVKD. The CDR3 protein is CATSDYYSESPQHF. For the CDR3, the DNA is TGTGCCACCAGTGATTATTATTCGGAGTCGCCCCAGCATTTT.

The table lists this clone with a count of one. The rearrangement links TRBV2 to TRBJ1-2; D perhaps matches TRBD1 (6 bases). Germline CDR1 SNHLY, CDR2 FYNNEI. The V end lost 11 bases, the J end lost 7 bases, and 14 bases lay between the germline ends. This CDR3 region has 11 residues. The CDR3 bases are TGTGCCGGTAACAGGGCTGGTGGCTACACCTTC. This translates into CAGNRAGGYTF.

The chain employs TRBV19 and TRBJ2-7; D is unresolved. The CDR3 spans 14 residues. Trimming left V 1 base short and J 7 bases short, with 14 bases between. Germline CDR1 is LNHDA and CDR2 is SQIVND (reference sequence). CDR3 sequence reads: CASSIGLVSGEQYF. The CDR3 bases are TGTGCCAGTAGTATAGGGCTAGTGAGTGGAGAGCAGTACTTC.

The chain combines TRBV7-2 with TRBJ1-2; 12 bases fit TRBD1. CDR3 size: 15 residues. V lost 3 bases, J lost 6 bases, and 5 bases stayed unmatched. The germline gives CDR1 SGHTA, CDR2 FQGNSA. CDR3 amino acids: CASSFRDRGQDGYTF. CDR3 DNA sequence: TGTGCCAGCAGCTTCCGGGACAGGGGGCAAGATGGCTACACCTTC.

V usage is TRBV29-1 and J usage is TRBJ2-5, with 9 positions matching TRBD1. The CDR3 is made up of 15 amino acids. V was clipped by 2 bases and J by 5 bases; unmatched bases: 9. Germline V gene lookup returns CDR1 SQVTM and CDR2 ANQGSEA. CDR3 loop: CSVELGTGGEETQYF. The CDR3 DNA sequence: TGCAGCGTTGAATTGGGCACAGGGGGCGAGGAGACCCAGTACTTC.

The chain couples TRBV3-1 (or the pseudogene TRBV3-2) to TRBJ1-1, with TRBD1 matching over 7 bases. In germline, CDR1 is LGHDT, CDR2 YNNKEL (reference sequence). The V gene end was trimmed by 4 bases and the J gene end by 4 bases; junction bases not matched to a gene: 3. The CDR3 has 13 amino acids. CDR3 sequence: CASSRNRGTEAFF. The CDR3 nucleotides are TGTGCCAGCAGCCGAAACAGGGGCACTGAAGCTTTCTTT.

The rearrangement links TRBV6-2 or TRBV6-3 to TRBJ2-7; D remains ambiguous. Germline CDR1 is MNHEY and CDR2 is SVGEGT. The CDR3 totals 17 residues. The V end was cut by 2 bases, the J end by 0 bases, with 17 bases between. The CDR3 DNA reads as TGTGCCAGCAGTTACCCCACTCCCTCCCGGGTCTCCTACGAGCAGTACTTC. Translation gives CASSYPTPSRVSYEQYF.

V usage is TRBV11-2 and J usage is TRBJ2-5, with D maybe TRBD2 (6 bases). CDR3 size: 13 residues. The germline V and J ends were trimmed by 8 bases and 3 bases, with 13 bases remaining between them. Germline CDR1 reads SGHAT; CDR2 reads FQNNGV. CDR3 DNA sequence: TGTGCCAGCCTATTGTGGGGGGAAGAGACCCAGTACTTC. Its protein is CASLLWGEETQYF. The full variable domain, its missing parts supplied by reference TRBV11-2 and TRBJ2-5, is EAGVAQSPRYKIIEKRQSVAFWCNPISGHATLYWYQQILGQGPKLLIQFQNNGVVDDSQLPKDRFSAERLKGVDSTLKIQPAKLEDSAVYLCASLLWGEETQYFGPGTRLLVL.

The CDR3 bases are TGTGCCAGCAGCCCATCCCCTGGGGGACAGGGAACAGGCTATGGCTACACCTTC. This gives the protein CASSPSPGGQGTGYGYTF. This chain connects TRBV9 to TRBJ1-2; 9 bases map to TRBD1. From germline, CDR1 is SGDLS and CDR2 YYNGEE. Losses at the gene ends were 4 bases for V and 4 bases for J; bases not matched to a gene: 17. This CDR3 comprises 18 residues.

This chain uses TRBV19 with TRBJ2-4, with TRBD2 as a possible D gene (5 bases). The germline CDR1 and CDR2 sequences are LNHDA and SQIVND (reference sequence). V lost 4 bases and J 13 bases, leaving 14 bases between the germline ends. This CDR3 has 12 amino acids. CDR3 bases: TGTGCCAGTAGTAAAGGGAGTACGGGACAGTACTTC. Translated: CASSKGSTGQYF.

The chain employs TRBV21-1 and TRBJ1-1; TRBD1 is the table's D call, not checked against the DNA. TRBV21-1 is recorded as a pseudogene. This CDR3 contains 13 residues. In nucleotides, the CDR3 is TGTGCCAGCAGCAAAGGGGGCGACACTGAAGCTTTCTTT. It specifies CASSKGGDTEAFF.

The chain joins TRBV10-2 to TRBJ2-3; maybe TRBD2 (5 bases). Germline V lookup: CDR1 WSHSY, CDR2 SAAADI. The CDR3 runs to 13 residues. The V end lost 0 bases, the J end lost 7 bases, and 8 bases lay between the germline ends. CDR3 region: CASSESAGNTQYF. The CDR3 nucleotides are TGCGCCAGCAGTGAGTCCGCCGGGAATACGCAGTATTTT.

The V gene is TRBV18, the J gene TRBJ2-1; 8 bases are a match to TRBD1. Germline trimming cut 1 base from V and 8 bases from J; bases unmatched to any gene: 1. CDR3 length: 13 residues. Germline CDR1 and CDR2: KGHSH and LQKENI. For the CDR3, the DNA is TGTGCCAGCTCACCACGACAGGGGTATGAGCAGTTCTTC. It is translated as CASSPRQGYEQFF.

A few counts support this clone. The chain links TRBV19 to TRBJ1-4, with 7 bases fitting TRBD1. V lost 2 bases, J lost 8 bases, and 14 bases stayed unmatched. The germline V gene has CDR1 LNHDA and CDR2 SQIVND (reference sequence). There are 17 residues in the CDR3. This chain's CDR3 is CASSIRTGVQRGEKLFF. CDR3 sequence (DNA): TGTGCCAGTAGTATACGGACAGGCGTACAGCGGGGGGAAAAACTGTTTTTT. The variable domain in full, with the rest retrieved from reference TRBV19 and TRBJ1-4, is DGGITQSPKYLFRKEGQNVTLSCEQNLNHDAMYWYRQDPGQGLRLIYYSQIVNDFQKGDIAEGYSVSREKKESFPLTVTSAQKNPTAFYLCASSIRTGVQRGEKLFFGSGTQLSVL.

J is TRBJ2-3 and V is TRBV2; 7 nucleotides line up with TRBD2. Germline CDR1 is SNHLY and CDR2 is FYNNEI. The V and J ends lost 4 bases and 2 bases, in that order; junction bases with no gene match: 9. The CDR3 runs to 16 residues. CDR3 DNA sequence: TGTGCCAGCAGTGCCCTTTGGACTAGAGCCACAGATACGCAGTATTTT. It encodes CASSALWTRATDTQYF.

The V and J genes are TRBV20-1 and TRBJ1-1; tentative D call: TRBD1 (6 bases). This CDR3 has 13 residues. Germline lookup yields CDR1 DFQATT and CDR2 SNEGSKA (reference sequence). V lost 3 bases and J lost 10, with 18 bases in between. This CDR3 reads CSASLPGVFGAFF. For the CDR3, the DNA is TGCAGTGCTAGTTTGCCAGGGGTTTTTGGAGCTTTCTTT.

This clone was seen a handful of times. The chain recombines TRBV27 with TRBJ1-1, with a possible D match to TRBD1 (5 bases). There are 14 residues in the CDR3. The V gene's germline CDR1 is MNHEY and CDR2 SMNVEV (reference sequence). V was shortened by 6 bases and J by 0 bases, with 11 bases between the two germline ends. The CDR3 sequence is CASRPGHLNTEAFF. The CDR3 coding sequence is TGTGCCAGCAGACCTGGACACTTGAACACTGAAGCTTTCTTT.

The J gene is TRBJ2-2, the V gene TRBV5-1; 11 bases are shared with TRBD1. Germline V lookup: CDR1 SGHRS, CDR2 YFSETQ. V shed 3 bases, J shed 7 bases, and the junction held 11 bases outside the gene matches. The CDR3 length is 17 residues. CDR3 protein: CASSSASGTGGIGELFF. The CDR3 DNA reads TGCGCCAGCAGCTCCGCCTCCGGGACAGGGGGGATCGGGGAGCTGTTTTTT. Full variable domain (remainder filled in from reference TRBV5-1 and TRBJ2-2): KAGVTQTPRYLIKTRGQQVTLSCSPISGHRSVSWYQQTPGQGLQFLFEYFSETQRNKGNFPGRFSGRQFSNSRSEMNVSTLELGDSALYLCASSSASGTGGIGELFFGEGSRLTVL.

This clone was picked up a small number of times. The CDR3, as DNA: TGTGCCAGCAGCGTAGATGCGGGAGGGGTCAACGAGCAGTACTTC. It codes for CASSVDAGGVNEQYF. The chain links TRBV9 to TRBJ2-7; TRBD2 matches at 9 bases. Per germline, CDR1 SGDLS and CDR2 YYNGEE. This CDR3 comprises 15 residues. V lost 0 bases and J lost 5; bases outside the gene matches: 6.

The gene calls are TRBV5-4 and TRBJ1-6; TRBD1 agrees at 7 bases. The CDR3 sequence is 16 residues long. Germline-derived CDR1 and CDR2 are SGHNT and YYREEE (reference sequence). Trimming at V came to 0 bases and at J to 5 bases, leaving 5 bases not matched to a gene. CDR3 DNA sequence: TGTGCCAGCAGCTTGGCCTCCGGGACAGATAATTCACCCCTCCACTTT. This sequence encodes CASSLASGTDNSPLHF.

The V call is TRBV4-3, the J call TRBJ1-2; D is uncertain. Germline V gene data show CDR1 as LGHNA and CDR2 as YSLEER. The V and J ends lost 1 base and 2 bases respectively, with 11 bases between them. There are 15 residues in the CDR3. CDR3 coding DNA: TGCGCCAGCAGCCAAGTCCACCGGGAGAACTATGGCTACACCTTC. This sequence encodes CASSQVHRENYGYTF.

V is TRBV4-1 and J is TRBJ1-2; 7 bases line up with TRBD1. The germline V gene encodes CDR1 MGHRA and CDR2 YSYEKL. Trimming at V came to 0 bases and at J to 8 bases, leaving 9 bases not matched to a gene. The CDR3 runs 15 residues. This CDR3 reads CASSQDGTAIGGYTF. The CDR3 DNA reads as TGCGCCAGCAGCCAAGATGGGACAGCAATAGGGGGCTACACCTTC.

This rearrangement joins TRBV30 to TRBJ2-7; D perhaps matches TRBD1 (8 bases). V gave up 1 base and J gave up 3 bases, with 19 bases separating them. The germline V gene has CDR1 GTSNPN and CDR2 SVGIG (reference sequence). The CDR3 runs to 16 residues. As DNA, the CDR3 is TGTGCCTGGAGTGGAGACAGGGGAGGGAAAAACTACGAGCAGTACTTC. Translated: CAWSGDRGGKNYEQYF.